Reported below is one T cell receptor (beta chain). This sample was included in a study of blood T cell repertoires in COVID-19. Trimming took off 0 bases at V and 0 bases at J, with 4 bases between the two ends. In germline, CDR1 is SGHDT, CDR2 YYEEEE. This CDR3 is 14 amino acids long. The method was immunoSEQ multiplex PCR; TCRdb's version includes in-frame clones alone and lacks a portion of them. The sample consists of some 250,000 clones, about 90% of them appearing once. The sequence was obtained from a man aged 60 to 69 with acute or convalescent COVID-19. Material for sequencing was peripheral blood. This chain uses TRBV5-6 with TRBJ2-1; D remains unclear. The DNA of the CDR3 is TGTGCCAGCAGCTTGGGGGCCTCCTACAATGAGCAGTTCTTC. This codes for CASSLGASYNEQFF.